This T cell receptor (beta chain) derives from a study of Ad26.COV2.S vaccination and SARS-CoV-2 variants. Whole-study context: Donor got 5x10^10 or 1x10^11 viral particles of Ad26.COV2.S.

Overall study results and limits: Vaccine and placebo groups showed comparable non-spike TCR breadth. Placebo recipients had lower spike-specific TCR breadth than vaccine recipients.

TCRdb's table, derived via immunoSEQ multiplex PCR, lists solely in-frame clones and lacks some. The profile shows about half a million clones, 80% to 90% of them singletons. For this clone: Its antigen is unidentified.

Treatment specified: roughly 18 received Ad26.COV2.S at low or high dose, single or two shots; five or six received placebo; per-sample allocation not given. Samples analyzed were those drawn on day 63 after the first vaccine or placebo injection. CDR1 and CDR2 (germline): LNHDA, SQIVND (reference sequence). Deletions cut 7 bases from V and 7 bases from J, with 19 bases between. The CDR3 has 15 residues. The rearrangement links TRBV19 to TRBJ1-4; a possible D gene is TRBD1 (5 bases). The sample in question was peripheral blood, obtained in a trial of Ad26.COV2.S vaccine versus placebo. The clonotype originates from a person between 18 and 65 years old who received the Ad26.COV2.S COVID-19 vaccine or a placebo. CDR3 coding DNA: TGTGCCAGTACCCCTTGGCGGGGGGGTGGTGAAAAACTGTTTTTT. This gives the protein CASTPWRGGGEKLFF.